This T cell receptor beta chain was identified in a study of T cell responses to AZD1222 COVID-19 vaccine. Study conclusions and caveats: Unmutated variant regions reportedly attract nearly half of all spike-specific TCRs. Spike-specific TCRs gained breadth and depth after people received two AZD1222 doses.

Here immunoSEQ multiplex PCR was the method, and the copy in TCRdb shows in-frame clones only, minus some. The table lists roughly 150,000 clones, around 85% of them singletons. Germline V CDR1 and CDR2: SNHLY, FYNNEI. The CDR3 runs 15 residues. Comment on this clone: The antigen is undetermined. One junction end disagrees with the germline gene, perhaps due to a read error.

The clonotype originates from an adult who had recovered from COVID-19. The sample was peripheral blood, taken after recovery from COVID-19. This chain connects TRBV2 to TRBJ1-5; D might be TRBD1 (5 bases). CDR3 nucleotides: TGTGCCAGCACTGAAATCCAGGGAGGCAATCAGCCCCAGCATTTT. This sequence encodes CASTEIQGGNQPQHF.